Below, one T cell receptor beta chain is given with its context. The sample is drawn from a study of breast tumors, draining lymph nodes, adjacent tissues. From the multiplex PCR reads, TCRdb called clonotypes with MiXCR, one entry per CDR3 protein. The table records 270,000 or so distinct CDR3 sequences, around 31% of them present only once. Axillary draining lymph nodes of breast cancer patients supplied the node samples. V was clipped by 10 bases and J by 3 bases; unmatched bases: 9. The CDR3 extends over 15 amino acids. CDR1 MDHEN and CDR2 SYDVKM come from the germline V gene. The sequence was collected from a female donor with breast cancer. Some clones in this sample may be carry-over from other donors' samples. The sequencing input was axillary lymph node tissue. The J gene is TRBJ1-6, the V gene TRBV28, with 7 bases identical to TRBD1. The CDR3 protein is CATSQGGYYNSPLHF. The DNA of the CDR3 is TGTGCCACCTCCCAGGGGGGCTACTATAATTCACCCCTCCACTTT.